The next 30 T cell receptor beta chains were all read from a single sample in a study of blood T cell repertoires in COVID-19. TCRdb's copy holds only in-frame clones and misses some; the assay was immunoSEQ multiplex PCR. Among roughly 200,000 clones listed, roughly 86% were seen once. The sequenced sample consisted of peripheral blood. The origin of the receptors is a man aged 55 to 69 with acute or convalescent COVID-19.

The V and J genes are TRBV28 and TRBJ2-7, with TRBD2 matching 7 bases. The CDR3 is 14 residues long. Germline V gene data show CDR1 as MDHEN and CDR2 as SYDVKM. Unmatched junction bases numbered 8, after V lost 6 bases and J lost 3 bases. DNA of the CDR3: TGTGCCAGCAGCCTGCTGGGGGGGAACTACGAGCAGTACTTC. The encoded protein is CASSLLGGNYEQYF.

V usage is TRBV6-5 and J usage is TRBJ2-2, with D maybe TRBD2 (6 bases). Trimming removed 11 bases at V and 2 bases at J, with 15 bases between. CDR1 and CDR2 from the germline V gene are MNHEY and SVGAGI. The CDR3 spans 14 residues. CDR3 amino acids: CARGLGLNTGELFF. For the CDR3, the DNA is TGTGCCCGGGGGTTGGGTTTAAACACCGGGGAGCTGTTTTTT.

The chain combines TRBV18 with TRBJ2-3; perhaps TRBD2 as D (6 bases). The ends were cut back, 5 bases at V and 0 bases at J, with 9 bases in the middle. This CDR3 region has 14 residues. Germline V CDR1 and CDR2: KGHSH, LQKENI. CDR3 sequence (DNA): TGTGCCAGCTCAGGAGGGGATAGCACAGATACGCAGTATTTT. Translating it yields CASSGGDSTDTQYF. Using reference TRBV18 and TRBJ2-3 for the parts outside the CDR3, the full variable domain is NAGVMQNPRHLVRRRGQEARLRCSPMKGHSHVYWYRQLPEEGLKFMVYLQKENIIDESGMPKERFSAEFPKEGPSILRIQQVVRGDSAAYFCASSGGDSTDTQYFGPGTRLTVL.

CDR3: CASSLSGGAAYNEQFF. CDR3 nucleotide sequence: TGCGCCAGCAGCTTATCCGGGGGGGCCGCCTACAATGAGCAGTTCTTC. The rearrangement uses TRBV5-1 and TRBJ2-1; TRBD2 matches at 8 bases. The CDR3 consists of 16 residues. V lost 2 bases and J lost 2; bases outside the gene matches: 6. CDR1 is SGHRS, CDR2 YFSETQ, per germline.

In DNA form, the CDR3 reads TGCGCCAGCAGCTTGAAGCAGGGAGGTCTAGCAGATACGCAGTATTTT. This encodes CASSLKQGGLADTQYF. V is TRBV4-1 and J is TRBJ2-3; D perhaps matches TRBD2 (6 bases). The CDR3 runs to 16 residues. V was cut by 5 bases and J by 4 bases, with 19 bases left in between. The V gene's germline CDR1 is MGHRA and CDR2 YSYEKL.

This clone was observed once. V usage is TRBV7-3 and J usage is TRBJ1-1; no definite D call. The germline V gene encodes CDR1 SGHTA and CDR2 FQGTGA. This CDR3 comprises 13 residues. The ends were cut back, 3 bases at V and 1 base at J, with 6 bases in the middle. The CDR3 nucleotides read TGTGCCAGCAGCTTTAAAGCGAACACTGAAGCTTTCTTT. This translates into CASSFKANTEAFF.

CDR3 nucleotide sequence: TGCGCCAGCAGCTTGGGGCAGGTCGCGGGGGAGCAGTACTTC. The encoded protein is CASSLGQVAGEQYF. V is TRBV5-1 and J is TRBJ2-7, with D possibly being TRBD2 (6 bases). The V gene lost 0 bases and the J gene lost 7 bases, with 14 bases spanning the gap. Per germline, CDR1 SGHRS and CDR2 YFSETQ. The CDR3 loop spans 14 amino acids.

This chain joins TRBV28 and TRBJ1-5; 9 bases are shared with TRBD1. V gave up 5 bases and J gave up 5 bases; unmatched junction bases: 13. Germline V gene data show CDR1 as MDHEN and CDR2 as SYDVKM. CDR3 length: 17 residues. CDR3 in DNA: TGTGCCAGCAGTCCCGGGACAGGGACACCGGCGGATCAGCCCCAGCATTTT. It is translated as CASSPGTGTPADQPQHF.

This clone was picked up a small number of times. This chain joins TRBV2 and TRBJ1-2; 11 bases agree with TRBD1. The CDR3 extends over 15 amino acids. From germline, CDR1 is SNHLY and CDR2 FYNNEI. V lost 4 bases, J lost 4 bases, and 5 bases stayed unmatched. CDR3 in DNA: TGTGCCAGCAGTGTGGACAGGGGGCGCGCCTATGGCTACACCTTC. Translated: CASSVDRGRAYGYTF.

The chain carries TRBV12-3 or TRBV12-4 and TRBJ2-5; maybe TRBD2 (5 bases). V gave up 5 bases and J gave up 4 bases, with 8 bases separating them. CDR3 length: 12 residues. The CDR3 DNA reads TGTGCCAGCAGTGTTCGGGGAGAGACCCAGTACTTC. Amino acid sequence: CASSVRGETQYF.

J is TRBJ1-2 and V is TRBV28, with D unclear. Germline loops: CDR1 MDHEN, CDR2 SYDVKM. Trimming shortened V by 6 bases and J by 14 bases, and 19 bases separated the two germline ends. This CDR3 has 12 amino acids. CDR3 amino acids: CASSPAVSAYTF. CDR3 coding DNA: TGTGCCAGCAGCCCTGCGGTGTCTGCATATACCTTC.

The chain joins TRBV7-8 to TRBJ1-5; 7 bases are shared with TRBD1. Germline assignment: CDR1 SGHVS and CDR2 FQNEAQ. The ends lost 4 bases at V and 0 bases at J; junction bases unmatched: 3. The CDR3 contains 15 residues. CDR3 coding DNA: TGTGCCAGCAGCTCGGGACAGCTTAGCAATCAGCCCCAGCATTTT. It specifies CASSSGQLSNQPQHF.

The rearrangement uses TRBV4-3 and TRBJ1-2; TRBD1 matches at 7 bases. The CDR3 sequence is 15 residues long. Germline lookup yields CDR1 LGHNA and CDR2 YSLEER. Unmatched junction bases numbered 8, after V lost 0 bases and J lost 7 bases. The CDR3 DNA is TGCGCCAGCAGCCAAGACGGGACAGTCCCAAGTGGCTACACCTTC. This codes for CASSQDGTVPSGYTF.

This chain joins TRBV5-6 and TRBJ1-1; 8 bases fit TRBD1. V lost 6 bases, J lost 0 bases, and 7 bases stayed unmatched. The CDR3 contains 15 residues. The germline gives CDR1 SGHDT, CDR2 YYEEEE. The CDR3 spells CASTHPGQVNTEAFF. CDR3 nucleotides: TGTGCCAGCACTCATCCGGGACAGGTGAACACTGAAGCTTTCTTT.

The chain is built from TRBV18 and TRBJ1-4, with 7 bases identical to TRBD1. The trim removed 3 bases at V and 2 bases at J, leaving 9 bases unmatched. Germline V CDR1 and CDR2: KGHSH, LQKENI. The CDR3 totals 17 residues. The CDR3 DNA sequence: TGTGCCAGCTCACCGGGCAGACAGGGAGATACTAATGAAAAACTGTTTTTT. The encoded protein is CASSPGRQGDTNEKLFF.

The chain recombines TRBV12-3 or TRBV12-4 with TRBJ1-4; no clear D gene. Trimming removed 4 bases from V and 8 bases from J, with 8 bases in between. CDR3 length: 12 amino acids. The CDR3 region has the DNA TGTGCCAGCAGTTCCTTGTCCGAAAAACTGTTTTTT. This sequence encodes CASSSLSEKLFF.

The chain is built from TRBV6-5 and TRBJ1-1; D remains unclear. Trimming pared 8 bases from V and 8 bases from J, leaving 12 bases between. The CDR3 length is 11 residues. The germline gives CDR1 MNHEY, CDR2 SVGAGI. The CDR3: CASYLYGEAFF. For the CDR3, the DNA is TGTGCCAGCTATCTGTACGGGGAAGCTTTCTTT.

The chain uses TRBV5-1 and TRBJ1-2; 7 nucleotides line up with TRBD1. The germline V gene has CDR1 SGHRS and CDR2 YFSETQ. There are 15 residues in the CDR3. V lost 4 bases to trimming and J lost 4 bases; unmatched junction nucleotides: 10. CDR3 in amino acids: CASSPGTVIIYGYTF. CDR3 DNA: TGCGCCAGCAGCCCCGGGACAGTGATTATCTATGGCTACACCTTC.

The gene calls are TRBV7-2 and TRBJ1-1; D gene unclear. V lost 5 bases, J lost 3 bases, and 13 bases lay in between. Germline V CDR1 and CDR2: SGHTA, FQGNSA. The CDR3 runs 14 residues. The CDR3 reads CASSLGRRDTEAFF. The CDR3 nucleotides read TGTGCCAGCAGCCTTGGACGGAGGGACACTGAAGCTTTCTTT. The variable domain in full, with the rest retrieved from reference TRBV7-2 and TRBJ1-1, is GAGVSQSPSNKVTEKGKDVELRCDPISGHTALYWYRQSLGQGLEFLIYFQGNSAPDKSGLPSDRFSAERTGGSVSTLTIQRTQQEDSAVYLCASSLGRRDTEAFFGQGTRLTVV.

This rearrangement joins TRBV6-5 to TRBJ1-2, with 7 bases aligning to TRBD1. After removal of 6 bases from V and 8 bases from J, the junction contained 12 bases not matched to a gene. CDR1 and CDR2 (germline): MNHEY, SVGAGI. The CDR3 spans 14 residues. The CDR3 DNA reads TGTGCCAGCAGCGCCGACAGGGCTTCTCGGGGCTACACCTTC. This encodes CASSADRASRGYTF.

This chain links TRBV27 with TRBJ1-1; D not resolved. CDR3 length equals 15 residues. The V end was cut by 6 bases, the J end by 4 bases, with 18 bases between. Germline V gene data show CDR1 as MNHEY and CDR2 as SMNVEV (reference sequence). DNA for the CDR3: TGTGCCAGCAGGTCCTTCGGGTTTAGGAGCACTGAAGCTTTCTTT. Its translation is CASRSFGFRSTEAFF.

This clone was observed once. The chain joins TRBV6-1 to TRBJ2-5; D gene ambiguous. V lost 4 bases and J lost 0, with 15 bases in between. The CDR3 runs 16 residues. Germline V gene lookup returns CDR1 MNHNS and CDR2 SASEGT. CDR3 in amino acids: CASSVLGPADQETQYF. The CDR3 DNA sequence: TGTGCCAGCAGTGTTCTTGGTCCGGCGGACCAAGAGACCCAGTACTTC.

This chain joins TRBV5-1 and TRBJ1-2; 10 bases are a match to TRBD1. With V trimmed by 2 bases and J by 7 bases, 5 bases remained unmatched. The V gene's germline CDR1 is SGHRS and CDR2 YFSETQ. The CDR3 extends over 14 amino acids. The CDR3 protein is CASSFDRGRGGYTF. The CDR3, as DNA: TGCGCCAGCAGCTTTGACAGGGGGCGCGGTGGCTACACCTTC.

The chain has TRBV11-2 and TRBJ2-7, with 10 bases lining up with TRBD2. The junction had 7 bases not matched to a gene; V was cut back by 1 base and J by 4 bases. The CDR3 is 16 amino acids. Germline loops: CDR1 SGHAT, CDR2 FQNNGV. Written as DNA, the CDR3 is TGTGCCAGCAGCTTAGGAGCGGGGGGGCCCTTGTACGAGCAGTACTTC. Residues: CASSLGAGGPLYEQYF.

J is TRBJ2-7 and V is TRBV28; no clear D gene. The V end lost 11 bases, the J end lost 1 base, and 9 bases lay between the germline ends. CDR1 and CDR2 (germline): MDHEN, SYDVKM. CDR3 length: 11 residues. The CDR3, as DNA: TGTGCCTCAACAGCATCCTACGAGCAGTACTTC. This codes for CASTASYEQYF. The whole variable domain, filled in from reference TRBV28 and TRBJ2-7, reads DVKVTQSSRYLVKRTGEKVFLECVQDMDHENMFWYRQDPGLGLRLIYFSYDVKMKEKGDIPEGYSVSREKKERFSLILESASTNQTSMYLCASTASYEQYFGPGTRLTVT.

This chain uses TRBV7-8 with TRBJ2-2, with 9 bases aligning to TRBD2. Germline CDR1 is SGHVS and CDR2 is FQNEAQ. V lost 2 bases, J lost 0 bases, and 10 bases stayed unmatched. CDR3 length equals 19 residues. The CDR3 DNA follows: TGTGCCAGCAGCTTACCATCTCTAGCGGGGAGTCCGAACACCGGGGAGCTGTTTTTT. It specifies CASSLPSLAGSPNTGELFF.

The chain has TRBV28 and TRBJ2-5; 7 bases line up with TRBD2. The CDR3 totals 16 residues. V lost 7 bases, J lost 5 bases, and 16 bases stayed unmatched. The V gene's germline CDR1 is MDHEN and CDR2 SYDVKM. CDR3 nucleotides: TGTGCCAGCAACCCTAGCGAGCGGGGCCCTGGGGAGACCCAGTACTTC. This encodes CASNPSERGPGETQYF.

This clone was recorded only once. The V call is TRBV4-1, the J call TRBJ2-3; 10 bases agree with TRBD1. CDR1 and CDR2 from the germline V gene are MGHRA and YSYEKL. J lost 4 bases, V lost 1 base, and 5 bases had no gene match. This CDR3 comprises 16 residues. As DNA, the CDR3 is TGCGCCAGCAGCCAAGGACAGGGGGCTATGGCAGATACGCAGTATTTT. Translated: CASSQGQGAMADTQYF.

The chain joins TRBV19 to TRBJ2-1; 11 bases match TRBD2. The V and J ends lost 0 bases and 4 bases, in that order; junction bases with no gene match: 5. This CDR3 region has 17 residues. CDR1 is LNHDA, CDR2 SQIVND, per germline (reference sequence). The chain's CDR3 is CASSIDGTSGTYNEQFF. Written as DNA, the CDR3 is TGTGCCAGTAGTATAGACGGGACTAGCGGAACGTACAATGAGCAGTTCTTC.

This chain joins TRBV28 and TRBJ2-4; D is perhaps TRBD2 (6 bases). CDR1 is MDHEN and CDR2 is SYDVKM in the germline V gene. V gave up 8 bases and J gave up 4 bases, with 18 bases separating them. The CDR3 spans 15 residues. The CDR3 spells CASSFQGGGKNIQYF. CDR3 DNA: TGTGCCAGCTCCTTTCAGGGTGGGGGGAAAAACATTCAGTACTTC.